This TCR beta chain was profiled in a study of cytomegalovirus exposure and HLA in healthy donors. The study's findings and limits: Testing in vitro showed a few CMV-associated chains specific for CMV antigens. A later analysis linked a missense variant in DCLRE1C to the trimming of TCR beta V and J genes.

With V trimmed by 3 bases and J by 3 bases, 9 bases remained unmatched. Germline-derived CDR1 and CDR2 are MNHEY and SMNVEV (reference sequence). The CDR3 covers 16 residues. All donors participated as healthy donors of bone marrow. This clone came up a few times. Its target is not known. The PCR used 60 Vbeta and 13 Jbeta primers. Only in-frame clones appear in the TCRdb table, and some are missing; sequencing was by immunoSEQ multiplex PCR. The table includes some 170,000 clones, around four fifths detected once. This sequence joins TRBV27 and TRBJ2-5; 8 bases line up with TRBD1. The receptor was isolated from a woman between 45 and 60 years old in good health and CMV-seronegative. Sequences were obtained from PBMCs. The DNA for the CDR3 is TGTGCCAGCAGTTTGGGTGCAGGGGGCGGGAAAGAGACCCAGTACTTC. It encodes CASSLGAGGGKETQYF.